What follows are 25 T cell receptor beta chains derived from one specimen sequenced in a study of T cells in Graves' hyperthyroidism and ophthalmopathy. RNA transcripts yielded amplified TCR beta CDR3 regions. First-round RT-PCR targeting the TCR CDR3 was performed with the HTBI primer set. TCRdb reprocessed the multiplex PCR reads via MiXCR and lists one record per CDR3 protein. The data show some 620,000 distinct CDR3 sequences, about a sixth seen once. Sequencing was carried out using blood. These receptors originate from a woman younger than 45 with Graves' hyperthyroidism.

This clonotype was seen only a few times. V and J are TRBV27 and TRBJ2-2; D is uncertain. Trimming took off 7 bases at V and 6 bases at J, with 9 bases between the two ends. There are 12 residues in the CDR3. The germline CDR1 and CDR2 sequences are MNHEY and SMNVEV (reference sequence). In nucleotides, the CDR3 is TGTGCCAGCACCCCCAAGTCCGGGGAGCTGTTTTTT. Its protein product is CASTPKSGELFF.

CDR3 DNA: TGCAGCGTTGAAGGGTTTGGTAGCGGGAGCGAGGCCGGGGAGCTGTTTTTT. Amino acid sequence: CSVEGFGSGSEAGELFF. The V and J genes are TRBV29-1 and TRBJ2-2; 9 bases map to TRBD2. CDR3 length equals 17 residues. Germline V lookup: CDR1 SQVTM, CDR2 ANQGSEA. V lost 1 base, J lost 6 bases, and 12 bases stayed unmatched.

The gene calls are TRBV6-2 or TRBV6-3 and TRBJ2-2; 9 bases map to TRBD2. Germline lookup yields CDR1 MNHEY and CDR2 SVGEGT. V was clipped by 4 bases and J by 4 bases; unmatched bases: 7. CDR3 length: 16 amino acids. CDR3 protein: CASSSGTSSVTGELFF. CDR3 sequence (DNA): TGTGCCAGCAGTTCCGGGACTAGCTCCGTCACCGGGGAGCTGTTTTTT.

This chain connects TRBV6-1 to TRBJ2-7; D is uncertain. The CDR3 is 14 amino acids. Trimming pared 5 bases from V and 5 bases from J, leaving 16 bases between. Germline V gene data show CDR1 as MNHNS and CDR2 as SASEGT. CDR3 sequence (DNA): TGTGCCAGCAGTAACATCGGTTTAAGGGACGAGCAGTACTTC. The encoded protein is CASSNIGLRDEQYF.

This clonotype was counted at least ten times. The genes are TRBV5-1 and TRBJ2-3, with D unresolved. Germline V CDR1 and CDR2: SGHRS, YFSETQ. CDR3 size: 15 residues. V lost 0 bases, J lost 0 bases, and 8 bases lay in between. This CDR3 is CASSLVQESTDTQYF. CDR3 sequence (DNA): TGCGCCAGCAGCTTGGTTCAGGAGAGCACAGATACGCAGTATTTT.

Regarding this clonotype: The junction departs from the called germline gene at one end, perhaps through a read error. For the CDR3, the DNA is TGTGCCTGCAGCTTGACAGGGTACGGCTACACCTTC. Translation gives CACSLTGYGYTF. This rearrangement joins TRBV5-5 to TRBJ1-2; the match to TRBD1 covers 7 bases. CDR1 is SGHKS and CDR2 is YYEKEE in the germline V gene (reference sequence). The CDR3 extends over 12 amino acids.

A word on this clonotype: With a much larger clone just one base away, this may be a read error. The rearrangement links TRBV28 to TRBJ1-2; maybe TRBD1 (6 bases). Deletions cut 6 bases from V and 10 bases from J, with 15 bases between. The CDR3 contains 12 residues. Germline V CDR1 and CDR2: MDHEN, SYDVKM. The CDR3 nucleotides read TGTGCCAGCAGGGTTACCTTGGGGGCCTACACCTTC. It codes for CASRVTLGAYTF.

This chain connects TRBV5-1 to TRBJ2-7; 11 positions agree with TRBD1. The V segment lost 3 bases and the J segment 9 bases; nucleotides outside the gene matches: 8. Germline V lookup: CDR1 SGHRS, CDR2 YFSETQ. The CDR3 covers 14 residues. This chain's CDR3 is CASSSGQGADVQYF. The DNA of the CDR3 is TGCGCCAGCAGCTCAGGACAGGGGGCCGACGTGCAGTACTTC.

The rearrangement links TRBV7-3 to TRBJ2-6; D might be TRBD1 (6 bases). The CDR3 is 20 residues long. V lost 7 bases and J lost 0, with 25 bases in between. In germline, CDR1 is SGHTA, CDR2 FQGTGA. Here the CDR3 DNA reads TGTGCCAGCACCCGAATCCCGGGACACATCGAATACTCTGGGGCCAACGTCCTGACTTTC. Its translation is CASTRIPGHIEYSGANVLTF.

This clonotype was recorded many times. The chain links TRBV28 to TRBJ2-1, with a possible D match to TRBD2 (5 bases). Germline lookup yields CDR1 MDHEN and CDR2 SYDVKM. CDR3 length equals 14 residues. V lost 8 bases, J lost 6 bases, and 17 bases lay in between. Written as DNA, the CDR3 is TGTGCCAGCGAGGAGACGGCTAGCTTCAATGAGCAGTTCTTC. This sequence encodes CASEETASFNEQFF.

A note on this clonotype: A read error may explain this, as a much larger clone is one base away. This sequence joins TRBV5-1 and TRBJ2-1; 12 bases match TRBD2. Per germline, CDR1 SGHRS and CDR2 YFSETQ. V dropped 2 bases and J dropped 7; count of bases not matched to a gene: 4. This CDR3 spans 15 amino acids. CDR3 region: CASSFVLAGGNEQFF. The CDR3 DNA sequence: TGCGCCAGCAGCTTTGTCCTAGCGGGAGGGAATGAGCAGTTCTTC.

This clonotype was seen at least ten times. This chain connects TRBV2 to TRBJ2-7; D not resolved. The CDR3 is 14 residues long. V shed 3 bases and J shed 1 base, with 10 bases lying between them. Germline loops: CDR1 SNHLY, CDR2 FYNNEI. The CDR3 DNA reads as TGTGCCAGCAGTGAGATCAGGTCGTCCTACGAGCAGTACTTC. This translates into CASSEIRSSYEQYF.

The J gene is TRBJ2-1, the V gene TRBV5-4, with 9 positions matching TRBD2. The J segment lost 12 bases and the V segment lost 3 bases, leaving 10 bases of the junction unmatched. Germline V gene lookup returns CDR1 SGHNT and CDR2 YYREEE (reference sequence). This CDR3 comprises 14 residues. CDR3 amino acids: CASSSGTSSPRQFF. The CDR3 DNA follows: TGTGCCAGCAGCTCCGGGACTAGCAGCCCGAGGCAGTTCTTC.

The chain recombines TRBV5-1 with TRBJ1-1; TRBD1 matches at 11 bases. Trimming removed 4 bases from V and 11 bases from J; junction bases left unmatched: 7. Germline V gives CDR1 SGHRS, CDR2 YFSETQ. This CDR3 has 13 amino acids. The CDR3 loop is CASSLGTGGVAFF. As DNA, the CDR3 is TGCGCCAGCAGCCTGGGGACAGGGGGGGTGGCTTTCTTT.

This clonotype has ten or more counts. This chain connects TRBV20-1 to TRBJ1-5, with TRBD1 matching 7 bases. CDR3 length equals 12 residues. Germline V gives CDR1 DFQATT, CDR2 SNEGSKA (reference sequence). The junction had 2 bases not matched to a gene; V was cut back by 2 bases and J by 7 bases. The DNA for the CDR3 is TGCAGTGCTAGACAGGGGGACCAGCCCCAGCATTTT. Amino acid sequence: CSARQGDQPQHF.

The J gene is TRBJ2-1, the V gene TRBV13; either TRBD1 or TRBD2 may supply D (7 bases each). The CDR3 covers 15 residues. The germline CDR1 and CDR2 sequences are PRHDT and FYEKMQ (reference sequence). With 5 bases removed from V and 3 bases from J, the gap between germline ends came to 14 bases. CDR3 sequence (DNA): TGTGCCAGCAGCCATCAGGGGGGGGGCTACAATGAGCAGTTCTTC. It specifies CASSHQGGGYNEQFF.

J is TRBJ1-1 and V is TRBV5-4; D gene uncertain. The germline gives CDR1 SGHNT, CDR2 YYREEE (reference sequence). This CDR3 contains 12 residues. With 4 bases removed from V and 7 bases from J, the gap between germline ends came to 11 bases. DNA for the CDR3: TGTGCCAGCAGCGCACAGATGGATGAAGCTTTCTTT. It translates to CASSAQMDEAFF.

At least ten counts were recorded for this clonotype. The CDR3, as DNA: TGTGCCAGCAGCCGGGACAGACTCACGAACACTGAAGCTTTCTTT. Protein: CASSRDRLTNTEAFF. This chain joins TRBV3-1 and TRBJ1-1, with TRBD1 matching 7 bases. CDR3 size: 15 residues. V shed 4 bases and J 1 base; nucleotides not matched to a gene: 6. CDR1 and CDR2 from the germline V gene are LGHDT and YNNKEL (reference sequence).

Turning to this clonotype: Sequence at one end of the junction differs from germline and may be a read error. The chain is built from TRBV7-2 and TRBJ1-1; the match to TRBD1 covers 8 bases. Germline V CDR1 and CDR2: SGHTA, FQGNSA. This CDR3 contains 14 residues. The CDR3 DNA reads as TGTGCCAGCAGCTCGGACAGGGCGAACATTGAAGCTTTCTTT. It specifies CASSSDRANIEAFF.

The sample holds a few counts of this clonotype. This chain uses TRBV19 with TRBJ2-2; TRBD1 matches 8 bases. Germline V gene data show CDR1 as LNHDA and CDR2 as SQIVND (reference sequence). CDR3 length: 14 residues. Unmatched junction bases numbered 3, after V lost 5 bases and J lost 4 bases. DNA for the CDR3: TGTGCCAGTAGTGTGACAGGGGTCACCGGGGAGCTGTTTTTT. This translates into CASSVTGVTGELFF.

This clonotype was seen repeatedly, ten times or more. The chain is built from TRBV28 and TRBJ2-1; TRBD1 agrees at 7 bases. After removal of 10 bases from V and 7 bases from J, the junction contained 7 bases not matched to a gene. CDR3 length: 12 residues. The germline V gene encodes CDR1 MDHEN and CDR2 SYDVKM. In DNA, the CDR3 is TGTGCCACCCGACAGGGCAGGAATGAGCAGTTCTTC. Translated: CATRQGRNEQFF.

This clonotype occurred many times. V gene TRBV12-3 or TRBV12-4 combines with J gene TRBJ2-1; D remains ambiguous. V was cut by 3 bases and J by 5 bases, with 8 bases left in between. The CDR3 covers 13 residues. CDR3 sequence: CASSLSSNNEQFF. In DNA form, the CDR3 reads TGTGCCAGCAGTTTGAGCTCGAACAATGAGCAGTTCTTC.

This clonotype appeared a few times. CDR3 region: CASLEGGFAEQFF. CDR3 nucleotides: TGTGCTAGCCTTGAGGGGGGTTTCGCTGAGCAGTTCTTC. This chain links TRBV12-5 with TRBJ2-1; D tentatively reads TRBD1 or TRBD2 (6 bases each). Trimming cost V 9 bases and J 9 bases, with 18 bases left between them. CDR3 length: 13 residues. Germline values: CDR1 LGHNT, CDR2 FRNRAP.

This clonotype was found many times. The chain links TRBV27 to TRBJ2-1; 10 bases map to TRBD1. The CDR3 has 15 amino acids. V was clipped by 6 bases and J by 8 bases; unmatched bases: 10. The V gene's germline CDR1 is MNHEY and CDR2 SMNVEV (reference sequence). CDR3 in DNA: TGTGCCAGCAGCAAACCGGGACAGGGGAGGGATGAGCAGTTCTTC. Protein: CASSKPGQGRDEQFF.

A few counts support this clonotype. The CDR3 bases are TGTGCCAGCAGTTTAATTGAGGCGCGGCCCCAGCATTTT. It encodes CASSLIEARPQHF. The chain couples TRBV12-3 or TRBV12-4 to TRBJ1-5; no firm D call. Deletions cut 2 bases from V and 9 bases from J, with 11 bases between. This CDR3 region has 13 residues.